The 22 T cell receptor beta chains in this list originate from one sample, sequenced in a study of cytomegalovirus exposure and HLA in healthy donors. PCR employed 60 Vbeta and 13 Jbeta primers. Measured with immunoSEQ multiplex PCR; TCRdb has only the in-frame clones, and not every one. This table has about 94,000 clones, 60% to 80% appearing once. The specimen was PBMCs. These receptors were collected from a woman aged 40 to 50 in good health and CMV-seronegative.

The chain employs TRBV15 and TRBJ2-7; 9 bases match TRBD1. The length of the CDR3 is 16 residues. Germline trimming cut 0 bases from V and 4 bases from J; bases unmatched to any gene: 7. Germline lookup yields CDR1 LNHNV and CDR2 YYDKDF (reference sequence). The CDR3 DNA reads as TGTGCCACCAGCAGAGATTTAACAGGGGGCTGGTACGAGCAGTACTTC. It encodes CATSRDLTGGWYEQYF.

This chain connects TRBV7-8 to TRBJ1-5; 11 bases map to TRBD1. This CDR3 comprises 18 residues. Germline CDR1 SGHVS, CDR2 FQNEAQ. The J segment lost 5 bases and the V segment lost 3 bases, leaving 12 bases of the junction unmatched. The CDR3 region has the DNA TGTGCCAGCAGCTTGATCCGGGACAGGGGGTTTTTGGATCAGCCCCAGCATTTT. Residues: CASSLIRDRGFLDQPQHF.

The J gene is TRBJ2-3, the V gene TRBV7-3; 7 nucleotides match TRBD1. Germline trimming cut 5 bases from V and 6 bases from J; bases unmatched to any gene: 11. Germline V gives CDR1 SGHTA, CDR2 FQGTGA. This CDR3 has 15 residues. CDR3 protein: CASSLLGQFGDTQYF. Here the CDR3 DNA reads TGTGCCAGCAGCCTCCTGGGACAGTTTGGGGATACGCAGTATTTT.

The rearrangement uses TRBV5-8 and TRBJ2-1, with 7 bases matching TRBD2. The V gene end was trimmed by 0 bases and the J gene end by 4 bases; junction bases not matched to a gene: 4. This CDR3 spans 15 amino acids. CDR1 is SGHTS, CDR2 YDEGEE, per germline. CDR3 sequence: CASSLGLAEYNEQFF. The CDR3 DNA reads TGTGCCAGCAGCTTGGGTCTAGCGGAATACAATGAGCAGTTCTTC.

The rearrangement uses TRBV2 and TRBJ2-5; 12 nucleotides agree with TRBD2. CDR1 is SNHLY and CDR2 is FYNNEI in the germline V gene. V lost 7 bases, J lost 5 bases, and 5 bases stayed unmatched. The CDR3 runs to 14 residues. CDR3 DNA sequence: TGTGCCAGCAAGCGGACTAGCGGGGAGGAGACCCAGTACTTC. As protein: CASKRTSGEETQYF.

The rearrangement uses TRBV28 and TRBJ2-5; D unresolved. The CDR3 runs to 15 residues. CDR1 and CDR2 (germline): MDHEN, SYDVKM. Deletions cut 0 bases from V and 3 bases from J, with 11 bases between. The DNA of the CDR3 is TGTGCCAGCAGTTTATGGGCAGGCCAGGAAGAGACCCAGTACTTC. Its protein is CASSLWAGQEETQYF.

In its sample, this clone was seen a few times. CDR3 region: CASSVGDSREKLFF. CDR3 coding DNA: TGTGCCAGCAGCGTCGGTGACAGTCGGGAAAAACTGTTTTTT. The gene calls are TRBV9 and TRBJ1-4, with D tentatively TRBD1 (5 bases). Trimming took 2 bases from V and 8 from J, leaving 13 bases between them. Germline assignment: CDR1 SGDLS and CDR2 YYNGEE. The CDR3 is 14 residues long.

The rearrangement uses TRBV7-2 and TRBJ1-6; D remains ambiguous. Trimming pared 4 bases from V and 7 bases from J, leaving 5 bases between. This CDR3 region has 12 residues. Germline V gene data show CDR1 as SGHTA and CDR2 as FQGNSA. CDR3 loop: CASSSTNSPLHF. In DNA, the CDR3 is TGTGCCAGCAGCTCGACAAATTCACCCCTCCACTTT.

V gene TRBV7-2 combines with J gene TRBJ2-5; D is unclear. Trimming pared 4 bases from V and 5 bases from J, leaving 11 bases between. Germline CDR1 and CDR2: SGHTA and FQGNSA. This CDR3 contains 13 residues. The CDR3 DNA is TGTGCCAGCAGCTCTAGTTATCGGGAGACCCAGTACTTC. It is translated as CASSSSYRETQYF.

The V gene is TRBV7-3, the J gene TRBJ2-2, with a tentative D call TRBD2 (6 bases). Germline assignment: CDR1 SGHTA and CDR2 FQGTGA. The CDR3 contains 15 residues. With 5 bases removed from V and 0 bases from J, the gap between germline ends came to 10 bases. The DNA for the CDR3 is TGTGCCAGCAGCGCCTGGGGGGCGAACACCGGGGAGCTGTTTTTT. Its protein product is CASSAWGANTGELFF.

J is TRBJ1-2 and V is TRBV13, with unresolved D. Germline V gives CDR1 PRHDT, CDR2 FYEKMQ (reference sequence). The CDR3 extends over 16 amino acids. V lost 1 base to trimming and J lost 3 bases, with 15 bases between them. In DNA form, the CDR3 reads TGTGCCAGCAGCTTAGAGACAACGCACAAGGACTATGGCTACACCTTC. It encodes CASSLETTHKDYGYTF.

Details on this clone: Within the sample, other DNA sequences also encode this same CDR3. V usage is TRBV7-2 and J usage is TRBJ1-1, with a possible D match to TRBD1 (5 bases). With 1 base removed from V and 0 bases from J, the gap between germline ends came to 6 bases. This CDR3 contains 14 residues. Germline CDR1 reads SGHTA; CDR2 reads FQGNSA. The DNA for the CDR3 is TGTGCCAGCAGCTTAGGACAGATGAACACTGAAGCTTTCTTT. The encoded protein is CASSLGQMNTEAFF.

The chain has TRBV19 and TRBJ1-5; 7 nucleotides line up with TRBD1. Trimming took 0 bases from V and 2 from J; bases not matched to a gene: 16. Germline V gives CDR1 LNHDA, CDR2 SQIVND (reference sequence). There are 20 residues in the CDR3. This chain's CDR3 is CASSIDIPGRTGRGNQPQHF. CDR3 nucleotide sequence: TGTGCCAGTAGTATAGATATCCCGGGCCGGACAGGACGGGGCAATCAGCCCCAGCATTTT.

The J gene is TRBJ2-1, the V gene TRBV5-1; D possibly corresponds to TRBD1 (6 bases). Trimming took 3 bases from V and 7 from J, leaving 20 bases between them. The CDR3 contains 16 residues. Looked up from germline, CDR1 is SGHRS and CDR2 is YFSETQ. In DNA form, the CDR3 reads TGCGCCAGCAGCTCGGGTTACGGGACAAGGGGGAATGAGCAGTTCTTC. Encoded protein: CASSSGYGTRGNEQFF.

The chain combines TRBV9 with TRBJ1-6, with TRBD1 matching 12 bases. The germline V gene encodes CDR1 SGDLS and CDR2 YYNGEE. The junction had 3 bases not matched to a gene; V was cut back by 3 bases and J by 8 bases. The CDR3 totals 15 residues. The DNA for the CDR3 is TGTGCCAGCAGCGGGGACAGGGGGCGTGATTCACCCCTCCACTTT. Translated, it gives CASSGDRGRDSPLHF.

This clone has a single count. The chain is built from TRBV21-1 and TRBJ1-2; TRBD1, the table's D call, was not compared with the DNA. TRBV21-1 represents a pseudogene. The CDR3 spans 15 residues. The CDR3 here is CASSDPGQPNYGYPF. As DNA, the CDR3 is TGTGCCAGCAGCGATCCGGGACAGCCAAACTATGGCTACCCCTTC.

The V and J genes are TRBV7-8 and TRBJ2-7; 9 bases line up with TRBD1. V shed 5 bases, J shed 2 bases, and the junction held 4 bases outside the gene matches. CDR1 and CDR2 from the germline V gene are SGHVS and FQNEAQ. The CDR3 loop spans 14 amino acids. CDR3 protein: CASSPGTGPYEQYF. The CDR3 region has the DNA TGTGCCAGCAGCCCCGGGACAGGGCCCTACGAGCAGTACTTC.

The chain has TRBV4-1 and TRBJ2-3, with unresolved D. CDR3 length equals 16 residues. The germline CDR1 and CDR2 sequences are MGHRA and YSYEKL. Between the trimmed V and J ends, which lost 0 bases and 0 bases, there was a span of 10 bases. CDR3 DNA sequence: TGCGCCAGCAGCCAAGAGGCCGGGTTTAGCACAGATACGCAGTATTTT. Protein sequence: CASSQEAGFSTDTQYF.

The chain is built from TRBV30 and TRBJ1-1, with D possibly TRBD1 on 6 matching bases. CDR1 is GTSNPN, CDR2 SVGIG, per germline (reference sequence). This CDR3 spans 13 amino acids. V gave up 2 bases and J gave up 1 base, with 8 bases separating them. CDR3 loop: CAWSQGGNTEAFF. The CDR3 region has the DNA TGTGCCTGGAGTCAAGGGGGGAACACTGAAGCTTTCTTT. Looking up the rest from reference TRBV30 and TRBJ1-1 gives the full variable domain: SQTIHQWPATLVQPVGSPLSLECTVEGTSNPNLYWYRQAAGRGLQLLFYSVGIGQISSEVPQNLSASRPQDRQFILSSKKLLLSDSGFYLCAWSQGGNTEAFFGQGTRLTVV.

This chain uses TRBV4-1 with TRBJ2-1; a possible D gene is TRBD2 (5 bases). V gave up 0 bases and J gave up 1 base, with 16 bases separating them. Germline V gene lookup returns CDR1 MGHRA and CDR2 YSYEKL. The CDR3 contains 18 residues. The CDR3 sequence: CASSQDITFGDSYNEQFF. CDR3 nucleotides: TGCGCCAGCAGCCAAGATATAACTTTCGGGGATTCCTACAATGAGCAGTTCTTC.

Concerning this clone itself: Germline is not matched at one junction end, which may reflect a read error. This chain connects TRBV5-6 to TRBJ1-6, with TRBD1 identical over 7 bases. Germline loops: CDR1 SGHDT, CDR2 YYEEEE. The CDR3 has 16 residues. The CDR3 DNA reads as TGTGTCAGCAGCTTGGAGCCAGGGGGTGGTAATTCACCCCTCCACTTT. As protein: CVSSLEPGGGNSPLHF.

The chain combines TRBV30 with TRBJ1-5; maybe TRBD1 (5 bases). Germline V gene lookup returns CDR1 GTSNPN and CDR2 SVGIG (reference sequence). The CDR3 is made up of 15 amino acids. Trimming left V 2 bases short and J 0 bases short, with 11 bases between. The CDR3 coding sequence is TGTGCCTGGAGTAAAGACAGTAATAGCAATCAGCCCCAGCATTTT. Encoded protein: CAWSKDSNSNQPQHF.